What follows are 16 T cell receptor beta chains derived from one specimen sequenced in a study of identifying expanded T cells in peripheral blood. Sequencing was performed with immunoSEQ multiplex PCR; in TCRdb, only in-frame clones are kept and a portion is missing. The sample lists tens of thousands of clones; approximately 82% were seen once. The sequencing input was blood. Every receptor here comes from a person aged 18 to 69 in good health.

The CDR3 DNA sequence: TGTGCCAGCAGTGAAGCCTGGACAGGGGGTTCTGAAAAACTGTTTTTT. This codes for CASSEAWTGGSEKLFF. The chain is built from TRBV6-1 and TRBJ1-4; 10 positions agree with TRBD1. Germline lookup yields CDR1 MNHNS and CDR2 SASEGT. CDR3 length equals 16 residues. V lost 0 bases, J lost 7 bases, and 5 bases stayed unmatched.

The chain employs TRBV4-1 and TRBJ2-2, with 7 bases matching TRBD1. Germline CDR1 is MGHRA and CDR2 is YSYEKL. Trimming took 0 bases from V and 4 from J; bases not matched to a gene: 8. The CDR3 extends over 17 amino acids. The CDR3 bases are TGCGCCAGCAGCCAAGATTCTAACGCAGGGGGCACCGGGGAGCTGTTTTTT. It translates to CASSQDSNAGGTGELFF.

The rearrangement joins TRBV5-6 to TRBJ1-4, with D perhaps matching TRBD1 (5 bases). Germline V gene sequence: CDR1 SGHDT, CDR2 YYEEEE. V dropped 2 bases and J dropped 6 bases, with 14 bases sitting between them. This CDR3 has 15 amino acids. The CDR3 loop is CASSLVQGKDEKLFF. In nucleotides, the CDR3 is TGTGCCAGCAGCTTAGTTCAGGGAAAGGATGAAAAACTGTTTTTT.

The gene calls are TRBV9 and TRBJ1-1, with D unresolved. CDR1 SGDLS and CDR2 YYNGEE come from the germline V gene. V dropped 1 base and J dropped 0 bases, with 13 bases sitting between them. The CDR3 runs 16 residues. This chain's CDR3 is CASSVMHEAMNTEAFF. CDR3 sequence (DNA): TGTGCCAGCAGCGTAATGCATGAAGCCATGAACACTGAAGCTTTCTTT.

The V call is TRBV30, the J call TRBJ1-1, with a possible D match to TRBD1 (5 bases). CDR1 is GTSNPN and CDR2 is SVGIG in the germline V gene (reference sequence). The CDR3 extends over 13 amino acids. V was pared by 3 bases and J by 2 bases, with 10 bases between. CDR3 residues: CAWSGTSNTEAFF. CDR3 bases: TGTGCCTGGAGCGGGACTTCCAACACTGAAGCTTTCTTT.

In its sample, this clone was seen once. CDR3 nucleotide sequence: TGTGCCAGCAGCGCCAACCGGGGGCTAAGCTCCTACAATGAGCAGTTCTTC. It specifies CASSANRGLSSYNEQFF. The rearrangement uses TRBV7-2 and TRBJ2-1; either TRBD1 or TRBD2 may supply D (6 bases each). Germline-derived CDR1 and CDR2 are SGHTA and FQGNSA. This CDR3 spans 17 amino acids. Trimming pared 5 bases from V and 0 bases from J, leaving 17 bases between.

This clone was detected only a few times. The rearrangement links TRBV5-1 to TRBJ2-5, with TRBD2 matching over 12 bases. This CDR3 contains 18 residues. V lost 3 bases, J lost 2 bases, and 11 bases stayed unmatched. Germline loops: CDR1 SGHRS, CDR2 YFSETQ. The CDR3 loop reads CASSSGLAGSLFQETQYF. The CDR3 DNA follows: TGCGCCAGCAGCTCTGGACTAGCGGGGAGTCTCTTTCAAGAGACCCAGTACTTC.

The chain carries TRBV21-1 and TRBJ2-1; the DNA was not compared with TRBD1, the D call given in the table. TRBV21-1 is listed as a pseudogene. This CDR3 has 16 amino acids. This chain's CDR3 is CASSKQTGGGYNEQFF. CDR3 nucleotide sequence: TGTGCCAGCAGCAAGCAGACAGGGGGCGGATACAATGAGCAGTTCTTC.

CDR3 loop: CASSARNSPLHF. In DNA form, the CDR3 reads TGTGCCAGCAGCGCGCGAAATTCACCCCTCCACTTT. The rearrangement joins TRBV11-1 to TRBJ1-6; D ambiguous. The CDR3 runs 12 residues. The germline gives CDR1 SGHAT, CDR2 FQDESV (reference sequence). The V end lost 5 bases, the J end lost 7 bases, and 6 bases lay between the germline ends.

This clone has a single count. V gene TRBV14 combines with J gene TRBJ2-7; 11 nucleotides match TRBD2. This CDR3 region has 14 residues. V trimming: 5 bases; J trimming: 5 bases; junction bases outside the gene matches: 5. CDR1 SGHDN and CDR2 FVKESK come from the germline V gene. CDR3 sequence: CASSLRSGRDEQYF. Written as DNA, the CDR3 is TGTGCCAGCAGCTTACGTAGCGGGAGGGACGAGCAGTACTTC.

This clone was recorded a few times. The V gene is TRBV5-1, the J gene TRBJ1-1; D gene unclear. Germline CDR1 and CDR2: SGHRS and YFSETQ. V lost 0 bases and J 2 bases, leaving 8 bases between the germline ends. The CDR3 is made up of 14 amino acids. The CDR3 region has the DNA TGCGCCAGCAGCTTGGTAGGTTTTAACACTGAAGCTTTCTTT. It yields the protein CASSLVGFNTEAFF.

J is TRBJ2-4 and V is TRBV28; 9 bases are shared with TRBD2. Per germline, CDR1 MDHEN and CDR2 SYDVKM. This CDR3 is 15 amino acids long. The V gene end was trimmed by 10 bases and the J gene end by 0 bases; junction bases not matched to a gene: 7. CDR3 protein: CATQIAGVAKNIQYF. The DNA for the CDR3 is TGTGCCACCCAAATAGCGGGAGTAGCCAAAAACATTCAGTACTTC.

A few counts support this clone. V gene TRBV5-1 combines with J gene TRBJ2-3; 14 bases fit TRBD2. This CDR3 comprises 17 residues. The ends lost 1 base at V and 6 bases at J; junction bases unmatched: 7. CDR1 is SGHRS and CDR2 is YFSETQ in the germline V gene. The CDR3, as DNA: TGCGCCAGCAGCTTGAGACTAGCGGGGGGGAGAGTGGATACGCAGTATTTT. Translating gives CASSLRLAGGRVDTQYF.

The V and J genes are TRBV29-1 and TRBJ2-5, with 8 positions matching TRBD1. Germline values: CDR1 SQVTM, CDR2 ANQGSEA. Trimming took 4 bases from V and 2 from J; bases not matched to a gene: 18. The length of the CDR3 is 18 residues. The CDR3 spells CSVAAKSSGGLRQETQYF. CDR3 nucleotides: TGCAGCGTTGCCGCAAAGTCATCAGGGGGCCTGAGGCAAGAGACCCAGTACTTC.

This chain links TRBV7-6 with TRBJ1-1; D might be TRBD1 (6 bases). CDR3 size: 15 residues. Germline lookup yields CDR1 SGHVS and CDR2 FNYEAQ. The V and J ends lost 5 bases and 3 bases respectively, with 16 bases between them. The CDR3 protein is CASSRMDRGDTEAFF. The CDR3 DNA is TGTGCCAGCAGCCGGATGGATAGGGGGGACACTGAAGCTTTCTTT. The complete variable domain, with remaining parts taken from reference TRBV7-6 and TRBJ1-1, reads GAGVSQSPRYKVTKRGQDVALRCDPISGHVSLYWYRQALGQGPEFLTYFNYEAQQDKSGLPNDRFSAERPEGSISTLTIQRTEQRDSAMYRCASSRMDRGDTEAFFGQGTRLTVV.

This chain joins TRBV7-9 and TRBJ2-5, with 7 bases aligning to TRBD1. Germline values: CDR1 SEHNR, CDR2 FQNEAQ (reference sequence). The length of the CDR3 is 13 residues. The trim removed 5 bases at V and 5 bases at J, leaving 5 bases unmatched. The CDR3 here is CASSRTGVETQYF. CDR3 nucleotide sequence: TGTGCCAGCAGCCGCACAGGGGTCGAGACCCAGTACTTC.